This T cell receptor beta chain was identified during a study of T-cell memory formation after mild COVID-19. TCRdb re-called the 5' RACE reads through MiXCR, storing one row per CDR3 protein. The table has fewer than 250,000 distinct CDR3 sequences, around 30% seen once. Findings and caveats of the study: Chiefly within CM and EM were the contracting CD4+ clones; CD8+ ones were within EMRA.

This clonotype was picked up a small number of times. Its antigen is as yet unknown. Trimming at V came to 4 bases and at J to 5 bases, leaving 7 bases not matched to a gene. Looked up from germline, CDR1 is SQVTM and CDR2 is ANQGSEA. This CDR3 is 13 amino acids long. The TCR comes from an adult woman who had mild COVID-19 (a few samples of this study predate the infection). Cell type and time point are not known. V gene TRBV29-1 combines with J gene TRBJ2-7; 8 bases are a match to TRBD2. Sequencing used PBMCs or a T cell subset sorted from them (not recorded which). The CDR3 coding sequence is TGCAGCGTTGTATCGGGGGGGTTCGACGAGCAGTACTTC. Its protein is CSVVSGGFDEQYF.